The 15 T cell receptor beta chains below all came from one sample that was sequenced in a study of blood T cell repertoires in COVID-19. Data came from immunoSEQ multiplex PCR; TCRdb stores just in-frame clones and leaves some out. The table shows approximately 24,000 clones, with 80% to 95% occurring only once. The material sequenced was peripheral blood. The receptors shown here come from a human donor in a cohort sampled during active COVID-19.

This clone has only a few counts. J is TRBJ2-7 and V is TRBV10-1, with 7 bases matching TRBD1. V was pared by 3 bases and J by 6 bases, with 2 bases of the junction left unmatched. The CDR3 spans 12 residues. CDR1 and CDR2 (germline): WNHNN, SYGVQD (reference sequence). The CDR3 reads CASSEQGLEQYF. The CDR3 bases are TGCGCCAGCAGTGAACAGGGGCTCGAGCAGTACTTC.

The chain carries TRBV3-1 (or the pseudogene TRBV3-2) and TRBJ1-2, with TRBD1 identical over 8 bases. CDR1 is LGHDT and CDR2 is YNNKEL in the germline V gene (reference sequence). This CDR3 is built from 13 residues. Losses at the gene ends were 2 bases for V and 12 bases for J; bases not matched to a gene: 8. DNA for the CDR3: TGTGCCAGCAGCCAATTCCCGGACAGGGTACACACCTTC. It encodes CASSQFPDRVHTF.

V gene TRBV15 combines with J gene TRBJ1-1; D is ambiguous. Germline CDR1 is LNHNV and CDR2 is YYDKDF (reference sequence). V dropped 1 base and J dropped 1 base, with 7 bases sitting between them. This CDR3 is 14 amino acids long. CDR3: CATSRGAGNTEAFF. DNA for the CDR3: TGTGCCACCAGCAGAGGGGCAGGGAACACTGAAGCTTTCTTT.

V is TRBV9 and J is TRBJ1-6; TRBD1 might be the D (5 bases). The V gene's germline CDR1 is SGDLS and CDR2 YYNGEE. V lost 2 bases and J lost 0, with 15 bases in between. The CDR3 covers 18 residues. The CDR3 DNA reads TGTGCCAGCAGCGTGGACATGGAAGCGTTCTCCTATAATTCACCCCTCCACTTT. This sequence encodes CASSVDMEAFSYNSPLHF.

The chain combines TRBV27 with TRBJ1-4; TRBD1 matches 9 bases. From germline, CDR1 is MNHEY and CDR2 SMNVEV (reference sequence). With V trimmed by 4 bases and J by 8 bases, 8 bases remained unmatched. The CDR3 consists of 15 residues. The CDR3 region is CASSWDRVSKEKLFF. DNA of the CDR3: TGTGCCAGCAGTTGGGACAGGGTTAGCAAGGAAAAACTGTTTTTT.

This chain uses TRBV4-1 with TRBJ1-5; D is ambiguous. Trimming stripped 0 bases from V and 6 bases from J, with 9 bases between. The CDR3 has 14 amino acids. Germline V CDR1 and CDR2: MGHRA, YSYEKL. The CDR3 here is CASSQDAFLQPQHF. The CDR3, as DNA: TGCGCCAGCAGCCAAGATGCGTTCCTTCAGCCCCAGCATTTT.

This chain uses TRBV6-5 with TRBJ2-7; 7 bases align to TRBD2. The CDR3 runs 14 residues. J gave up 2 bases and V 0 bases, and 1 base lay outside the gene matches. In germline, CDR1 is MNHEY, CDR2 SVGAGI. The CDR3 is CASSYSGLTYEQYF. The CDR3 coding sequence is TGTGCCAGCAGTTACTCGGGACTAACCTACGAGCAGTACTTC.

The J gene is TRBJ2-7, the V gene TRBV6-5; 8 nucleotides align to TRBD1. Germline CDR1 reads MNHEY; CDR2 reads SVGAGI. This CDR3 is 13 amino acids long. J gave up 3 bases and V 5 bases, and 3 bases lay outside the gene matches. CDR3 protein: CASSTDRDYEQYF. CDR3 bases: TGTGCCAGCAGTACGGACAGGGACTACGAGCAGTACTTC.

This sequence joins TRBV10-1 and TRBJ1-2; no firm D call. This CDR3 is built from 12 residues. V gave up 6 bases and J gave up 8 bases, with 13 bases separating them. Looked up from germline, CDR1 is WNHNN and CDR2 is SYGVQD (reference sequence). CDR3 loop: CASRVGRGGYTF. CDR3 sequence (DNA): TGCGCCAGCAGGGTGGGCAGAGGGGGCTACACCTTC.

The rearrangement uses TRBV5-4 and TRBJ1-6, with 9 bases that match TRBD1. The CDR3 runs 15 residues. The germline V gene encodes CDR1 SGHNT and CDR2 YYREEE (reference sequence). Germline trimming cut 4 bases from V and 7 bases from J; bases unmatched to any gene: 6. The CDR3 loop is CASSGRDRENSPLHF. CDR3 DNA: TGTGCCAGCAGCGGACGGGACAGGGAGAATTCACCCCTCCACTTT.

This clone has a handful of counts. In DNA, the CDR3 is TGTGCCAGCACTTATAGCGGGGTCCGAGGGGAGCAGTACTTC. The encoded protein is CASTYSGVRGEQYF. V and J are TRBV2 and TRBJ2-7; TRBD2 agrees at 8 bases. The CDR3 contains 14 residues. CDR1 is SNHLY and CDR2 is FYNNEI in the germline V gene. V trimming: 7 bases; J trimming: 7 bases; junction bases outside the gene matches: 12.

V is TRBV3-1 (or the pseudogene TRBV3-2) and J is TRBJ1-6; the D is unclear. CDR1 is LGHDT, CDR2 YNNKEL, per germline (reference sequence). V was cut by 1 base and J by 8 bases, with 15 bases left in between. This CDR3 spans 16 amino acids. The CDR3 is CASSQGPGSEDSPLHF. In DNA, the CDR3 is TGTGCCAGCAGCCAAGGTCCCGGATCTGAGGATTCACCCCTCCACTTT.

The CDR3 sequence: CASSEGAPNEKLFF. The DNA of the CDR3 is TGTGCCAGCAGTGAAGGGGCGCCTAATGAAAAACTGTTTTTT. The chain uses TRBV25-1 and TRBJ1-4; TRBD1 might be the D (5 bases). Germline CDR1 and CDR2: MGHDK and SYGVNS. This CDR3 region has 14 residues. The ends were cut back, 2 bases at V and 3 bases at J, with 7 bases in the middle. Full variable domain (rest looked up from reference TRBV25-1 and TRBJ1-4): EADIYQTPRYLVIGTGKKITLECSQTMGHDKMYWYQQDPGMELHLIHYSYGVNSTEKGDLSSESTVSRIRTEHFPLTLESARPSHTSQYLCASSEGAPNEKLFFGSGTQLSVL.

This chain links TRBV7-6 with TRBJ2-7, with 8 bases lining up with TRBD1. The ends lost 5 bases at V and 2 bases at J; junction bases unmatched: 8. CDR1 and CDR2 from the germline V gene are SGHVS and FNYEAQ. The CDR3 contains 15 residues. CDR3: CASSLDRGRTYEQYF. In DNA, the CDR3 is TGTGCCAGCAGCCTCGACAGGGGTAGGACCTACGAGCAGTACTTC.

The chain combines TRBV11-3 with TRBJ2-2, with a possible D match to TRBD2 (6 bases). Germline values: CDR1 SGHNT, CDR2 YENEEA. Trimming took 4 bases from V and 1 from J, leaving 13 bases between them. CDR3 size: 16 residues. The CDR3 here is CASSSGGAGNTGELFF. Written as DNA, the CDR3 is TGTGCCAGCAGCTCCGGGGGAGCGGGGAACACCGGGGAGCTGTTTTTT.